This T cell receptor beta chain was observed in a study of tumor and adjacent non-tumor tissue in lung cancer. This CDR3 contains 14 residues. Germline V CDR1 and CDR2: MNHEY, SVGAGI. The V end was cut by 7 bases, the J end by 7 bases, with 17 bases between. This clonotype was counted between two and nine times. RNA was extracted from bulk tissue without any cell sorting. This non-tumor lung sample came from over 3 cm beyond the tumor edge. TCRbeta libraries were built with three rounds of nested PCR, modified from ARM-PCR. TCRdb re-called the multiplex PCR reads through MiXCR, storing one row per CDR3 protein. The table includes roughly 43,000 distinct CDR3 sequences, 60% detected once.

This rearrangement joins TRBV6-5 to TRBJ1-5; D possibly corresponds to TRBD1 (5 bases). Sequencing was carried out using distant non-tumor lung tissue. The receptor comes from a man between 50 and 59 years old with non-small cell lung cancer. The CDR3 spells CASNLDKGKQPQHF. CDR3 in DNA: TGTGCCAGCAATTTGGACAAGGGGAAACAGCCCCAGCATTTT.